Presented here are 16 T cell receptor beta chains from one specimen sequenced in a study of T-cell reconstitution after alpha-beta-depleted transplantation in children. As it was prepared, the TCRbeta library received unique molecular identifiers. TCRdb redid the calling of the PCR reads with MiXCR, one entry per CDR3 protein. The sample gives 500,000 or so distinct CDR3 sequences, less than 35% of which show up once; 2% to 3% is in the top ten. Sequenced material: PBMCs from the stem cell graft donor, taken from the stem cell graft. The receptors were gathered from a human donor who donated a stem cell graft to a child with aplastic anemia.

The gene calls are TRBV5-5 and TRBJ2-4, with 7 bases that match TRBD1. CDR1 is SGHKS, CDR2 YYEKEE, per germline (reference sequence). The CDR3 is made up of 16 amino acids. J gave up 12 bases and V 0 bases, and 15 bases lay outside the gene matches. In DNA form, the CDR3 reads TGTGCCAGCAGCTTGGCCGTAAGGGCGCTGGGGGACAGTCAGTACTTC. Translated: CASSLAVRALGDSQYF.

This clonotype was detected only a few times. An end of the junction differs from the germline gene, which may be a read error. The chain has TRBV12-3 or TRBV12-4 and TRBJ2-5, with 10 positions matching TRBD2. The CDR3 spans 13 residues. Here the CDR3 reads CASSLAGAGTQYF. CDR3 in DNA: TGTGCCAGCAGTCTAGCGGGAGCGGGGACCCAGTACTTC.

Only a few counts were recorded for this clonotype. The chain joins TRBV6-5 to TRBJ1-2; 7 bases are a match to TRBD1. Germline CDR1 reads MNHEY; CDR2 reads SVGAGI. This CDR3 has 15 amino acids. The V gene end was trimmed by 2 bases and the J gene end by 2 bases; junction bases not matched to a gene: 5. The CDR3 region is CASSYAQGMNYGYTF. CDR3 nucleotides: TGTGCCAGCAGTTACGCACAGGGGATGAACTATGGCTACACCTTC.

The genes are TRBV20-1 and TRBJ2-1, with TRBD2 as a possible D gene (6 bases). The germline gives CDR1 DFQATT, CDR2 SNEGSKA (reference sequence). Trimming removed 2 bases from V and 4 bases from J, with 12 bases in between. The CDR3 runs to 14 residues. The CDR3 loop is CSARLERAYNEQFF. In DNA, the CDR3 is TGCAGTGCTAGATTGGAGCGGGCTTACAATGAGCAGTTCTTC.

This chain uses TRBV27 with TRBJ1-6; D is ambiguous. V lost 8 bases to trimming and J lost 7 bases, with 15 bases between them. Germline values: CDR1 MNHEY, CDR2 SMNVEV (reference sequence). The CDR3 length is 14 residues. CDR3 region: CASDNRKRNSPLHF. The CDR3 bases are TGTGCCAGCGACAACAGAAAAAGGAATTCACCCCTCCACTTT.

The V gene is TRBV19, the J gene TRBJ1-5, with D unresolved. V dropped 6 bases and J dropped 1 base, with 4 bases sitting between them. The V gene's germline CDR1 is LNHDA and CDR2 SQIVND (reference sequence). The CDR3 has 12 amino acids. The CDR3 loop is CASRRSNQPQHF. The CDR3 nucleotides are TGTGCCAGTAGAAGGAGCAATCAGCCCCAGCATTTT.

There are a few counts of this clonotype. The rearrangement links TRBV11-2 to TRBJ2-1; 7 bases agree with TRBD2. Germline CDR1 reads SGHAT; CDR2 reads FQNNGV. This CDR3 comprises 15 residues. Trimming removed 3 bases from V and 5 bases from J; junction bases left unmatched: 7. The CDR3 DNA reads TGTGCCAGCAGCTTGCTACTAGCGCCCAACAATGAGCAGTTCTTC. This encodes CASSLLLAPNNEQFF.

This clonotype appeared many times. The rearrangement links TRBV30 to TRBJ2-1, with a possible D match to TRBD1 (5 bases). The CDR3 sequence is 15 residues long. Germline lookup yields CDR1 GTSNPN and CDR2 SVGIG (reference sequence). The V gene lost 1 base and the J gene lost 3 bases, with 13 bases spanning the gap. CDR3 in DNA: TGTGCCTGGAGTGCCGGCCAGGGCATCTACAATGAGCAGTTCTTC. This codes for CAWSAGQGIYNEQFF. Complete variable domain (other parts from reference TRBV30 and TRBJ2-1): SQTIHQWPATLVQPVGSPLSLECTVEGTSNPNLYWYRQAAGRGLQLLFYSVGIGQISSEVPQNLSASRPQDRQFILSSKKLLLSDSGFYLCAWSAGQGIYNEQFFGPGTRLTVL.

The chain is built from TRBV6-2 or TRBV6-3 and TRBJ1-1; unclear D gene. The germline V gene encodes CDR1 MNHEY and CDR2 SVGEGT. There are 13 residues in the CDR3. Trimming stripped 4 bases from V and 4 bases from J, with 10 bases between. Here the CDR3 DNA reads TGTGCCAGCAGTTTTCCCTCGGGCACTGAAGCTTTCTTT. Its translation: CASSFPSGTEAFF.

In the case of this clonotype: No DNA is shown, since the ends of the CDR3 on it are uncertain; the CDR3 is the one TCRdb lists. CDR3 in amino acids: CSVGSGIGSEQIF. The V gene is TRBV29-1, the J gene TRBJ2-1; the table calls TRBD2, which could not be checked here. Germline CDR1 and CDR2: SQVTM and ANQGSEA. The CDR3 adds up to 13 amino acids, both ends counted.

V is TRBV12-3 or TRBV12-4 and J is TRBJ1-2; D is unclear. The ends were cut back, 7 bases at V and 0 bases at J, with 12 bases in the middle. CDR3 length: 14 amino acids. The CDR3 DNA reads TGTGCCAGCACCCCGGGGAAGGCTAACTATGGCTACACCTTC. Its protein product is CASTPGKANYGYTF.

The chain employs TRBV5-1 and TRBJ1-3; D gene ambiguous. This CDR3 is 15 amino acids long. V shed 0 bases and J shed 4 bases, with 11 bases lying between them. From germline, CDR1 is SGHRS and CDR2 YFSETQ. CDR3 loop: CASSLGRGNGNTIYF. In DNA, the CDR3 is TGCGCCAGCAGCTTGGGTCGGGGAAACGGAAACACCATATATTTT.

This clonotype has only a few counts. The V gene is TRBV18, the J gene TRBJ2-1; 11 bases match TRBD2. CDR1 is KGHSH, CDR2 LQKENI, per germline. Trimming took 5 bases from V and 6 from J; bases not matched to a gene: 9. CDR3 size: 16 residues. CDR3 sequence (DNA): TGTGCCAGCTCAGGGGCGATAGCGGGAGGGCCCAATGAGCAGTTCTTC. It translates to CASSGAIAGGPNEQFF.

The chain recombines TRBV5-4 with TRBJ2-7; 9 bases match TRBD2. Germline V gives CDR1 SGHNT, CDR2 YYREEE (reference sequence). J gave up 6 bases and V 0 bases, and 4 bases lay outside the gene matches. The CDR3 is made up of 14 amino acids. CDR3: CASSLESSGSEQYF. The DNA for the CDR3 is TGTGCCAGCAGCTTGGAAAGTAGCGGGAGCGAGCAGTACTTC.

This clonotype was seen a few times. The CDR3 spells CASSLAPTGEQYV. CDR3 DNA: TGTGCCAGCAGCTTAGCTCCCACAGGCGAGCAGTACGTC. The chain uses TRBV11-3 and TRBJ2-7; D possibly corresponds to TRBD1 (5 bases). The CDR3 is 13 amino acids. V was pared by 1 base and J by 6 bases, with 10 bases between. Germline CDR1 and CDR2: SGHNT and YENEEA.

This chain uses TRBV7-9 with TRBJ1-4; 8 nucleotides line up with TRBD1. This CDR3 spans 14 amino acids. Germline V gene data show CDR1 as SEHNR and CDR2 as FQNEAQ (reference sequence). V shed 3 bases, J shed 4 bases, and the junction held 1 base outside the gene matches. For the CDR3, the DNA is TGTGCCAGCAGCTTCGGACAGGGTAATGAAAAACTGTTTTTT. Translating gives CASSFGQGNEKLFF.